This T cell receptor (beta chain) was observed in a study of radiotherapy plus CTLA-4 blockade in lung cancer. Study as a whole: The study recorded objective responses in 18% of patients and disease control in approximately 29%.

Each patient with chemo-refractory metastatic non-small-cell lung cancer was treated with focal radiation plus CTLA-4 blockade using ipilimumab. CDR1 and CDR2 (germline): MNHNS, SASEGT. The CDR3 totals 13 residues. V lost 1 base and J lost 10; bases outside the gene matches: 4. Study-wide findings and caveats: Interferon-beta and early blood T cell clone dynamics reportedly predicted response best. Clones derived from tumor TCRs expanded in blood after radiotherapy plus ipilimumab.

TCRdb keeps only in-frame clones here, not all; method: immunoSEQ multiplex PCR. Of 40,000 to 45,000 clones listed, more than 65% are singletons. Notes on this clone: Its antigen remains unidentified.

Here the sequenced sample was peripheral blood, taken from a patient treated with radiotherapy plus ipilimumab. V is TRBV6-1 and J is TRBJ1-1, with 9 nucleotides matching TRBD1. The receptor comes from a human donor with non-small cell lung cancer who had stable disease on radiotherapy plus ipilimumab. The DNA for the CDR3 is TGTGCCAGCAGTGAAGGGCAGACAGGGGGAGCTTTCTTT. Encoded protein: CASSEGQTGGAFF.